This TCR beta chain was captured in a study of T-cell reconstitution after alpha-beta-depleted transplantation in children. The TCRbeta library was prepared with unique molecular identifiers. TCRdb reanalysed the PCR reads using MiXCR and keeps one entry per CDR3 protein. The data contain about 250,000 distinct CDR3 sequences, under 30% of them singletons. Study observations and caveats: Two months or so post-transplant, alpha-beta T cells reportedly derived from several hundred expanded graft clones. A year post-transplant, T-cell counts and diversity derived mostly from newly produced T cells. TCRbeta diversity was high at day 60 in some patients (a result of surviving recipient T cells and thymic progenitors).

This clonotype was seen more than once but under ten times. Its antigen is still unknown. This CDR3 contains 16 residues. In germline, CDR1 is SGHAT, CDR2 FQNNGV. The junction had 13 bases not matched to a gene; V was cut back by 6 bases and J by 4 bases. The source material was PBMCs, mostly from graft donor cells, sampled 360 days after TCRalphabeta/CD19-depleted stem cell transplant. This receptor was identified in a female patient aged 2 to 10 who had a stem cell transplant for congenital amegakaryocytic thrombocytopenia, so the T cells may come from the graft donor. The chain carries TRBV11-2 and TRBJ2-3; the match to TRBD2 covers 7 bases. As DNA, the CDR3 is TGTGCCAGCAGACGAGCGGGACGGGAGAGGGCAGATACGCAGTATTTT. Translated, it gives CASRRAGRERADTQYF.